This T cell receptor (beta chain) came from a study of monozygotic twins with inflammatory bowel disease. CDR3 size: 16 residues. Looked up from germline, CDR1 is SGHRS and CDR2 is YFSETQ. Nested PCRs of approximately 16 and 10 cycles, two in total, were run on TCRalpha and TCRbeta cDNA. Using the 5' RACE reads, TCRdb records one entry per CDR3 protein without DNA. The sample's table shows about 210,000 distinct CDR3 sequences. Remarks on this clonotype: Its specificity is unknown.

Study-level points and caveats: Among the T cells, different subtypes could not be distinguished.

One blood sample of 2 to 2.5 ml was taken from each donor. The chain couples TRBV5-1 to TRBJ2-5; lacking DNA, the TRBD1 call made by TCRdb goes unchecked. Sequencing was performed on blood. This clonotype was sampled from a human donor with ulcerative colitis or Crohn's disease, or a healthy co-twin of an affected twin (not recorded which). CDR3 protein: CASSPYHRAREETQYF.